This T cell receptor beta chain was found in a study of blood T cell repertoires in COVID-19. In the study overall: The United States, Italy and Spain supplied acute and convalescent COVID-19 samples.

V lost 2 bases, J lost 2 bases, and 9 bases lay in between. The CDR3 is made up of 14 amino acids. Germline CDR1 reads MNHNS; CDR2 reads SASEGT. Methods used by the authors: Nucleated cell counts were estimated from reference gene primer amplification. Sequencing used immunoSEQ multiplex PCR; TCRdb keeps in-frame clones, though not all of them. V and J calls and clone size are those listed in that table; D and trimming were worked out from the DNA. The table records about 140,000 clones, 75% to 85% of them present only once. V and J are TRBV6-1 and TRBJ1-1; TRBD1 might be the D (6 bases). The receptor's source is a woman aged 50 to 65 with acute or convalescent COVID-19. The sample comprised peripheral blood. The CDR3 is CASSERGGNTEAFF. The CDR3, as DNA: TGTGCCAGCAGTGAACGTGGGGGCAACACTGAAGCTTTCTTT.